This T cell receptor beta chain was captured by sequencing in a study of T cells in women clearing cervical HPV infection. At the level of the study: Controls' single incident HPV16 infection cleared within 12 months without precancer. Case blood drawn at lesion detection; control blood after infection cleared.

Prevalent HPV16 infections were excluded; only incident single HPV16 infections included. Broader study findings: Combining TCR richness with V gene abundances gave roughly 0.88 AUC.

The table came from immunoSEQ multiplex PCR; TCRdb's copy has only in-frame clones and leaves some out. The ten top clones account for 2.5% to 3.5%, within a sample of tens of thousands of clones. To note about this clone: As yet, its antigen is unknown. The sequenced fragment ends 3 residues before the CDR3 boundary, so the rest is inferred from the germline J gene.

The V gene's germline CDR1 is SGHVS and CDR2 FQNEAQ. The CDR3 runs to 14 residues. The gene calls are TRBV7-8 and TRBJ1-2; TRBD1 is a possible D gene (5 bases). Sequencing was carried out using blood buffy coat. This TCR came from a woman aged 18 to 75 with a cervical HPV16 infection that either progressed to CIN3+ or cleared (not recorded which). The chain's CDR3 is CASSLNSRGSDYTF. Partial CDR3 DNA: TGTGCCAGCAGCTTAAATTCACGGGGGAGTGAC.